This T cell receptor (beta chain) comes out of a study of blood T cell repertoires in COVID-19. Profiled with immunoSEQ multiplex PCR; TCRdb holds only in-frame clones, not every one. Of 150,000 to 180,000 clones in the sample, around 83% were seen once. V lost 0 bases to trimming and J lost 7 bases, with 16 bases between them. Germline CDR1 is MNHEY and CDR2 is SVGEGT. CDR3 size: 16 residues. The chain recombines TRBV6-2 or TRBV6-3 with TRBJ2-1; D uncertain. The sequence was obtained from a woman aged 45-65 years with acute or convalescent COVID-19. The source material was peripheral blood. CDR3 residues: CASSYSTWRPQNEQFF. The CDR3 DNA sequence: TGTGCCAGCAGTTACTCCACCTGGCGGCCCCAGAATGAGCAGTTCTTC.